This T cell receptor (beta chain) was identified in a study of cytomegalovirus exposure and HLA in healthy donors. The germline CDR1 and CDR2 sequences are LNHDA and SQIVND (reference sequence). The CDR3 is 14 residues long. V was pared by 5 bases and J by 5 bases, with 15 bases between. With 60 Vbeta and 13 Jbeta primers, the PCR was carried out. Profiling relied on immunoSEQ multiplex PCR, and the TCRdb table lists in-frame clones only, not all of them. The sample yields about 160,000 clones, about three quarters seen once. Material for sequencing was PBMCs. The gene calls are TRBV19 and TRBJ2-5; D may be TRBD2 (6 bases). The TCR was taken from a female donor in good health and CMV-seronegative. As DNA, the CDR3 is TGTGCCAGTAGTCCGTCCCCCGGGAGTGAGACCCAGTACTTC. Encoded protein: CASSPSPGSETQYF.